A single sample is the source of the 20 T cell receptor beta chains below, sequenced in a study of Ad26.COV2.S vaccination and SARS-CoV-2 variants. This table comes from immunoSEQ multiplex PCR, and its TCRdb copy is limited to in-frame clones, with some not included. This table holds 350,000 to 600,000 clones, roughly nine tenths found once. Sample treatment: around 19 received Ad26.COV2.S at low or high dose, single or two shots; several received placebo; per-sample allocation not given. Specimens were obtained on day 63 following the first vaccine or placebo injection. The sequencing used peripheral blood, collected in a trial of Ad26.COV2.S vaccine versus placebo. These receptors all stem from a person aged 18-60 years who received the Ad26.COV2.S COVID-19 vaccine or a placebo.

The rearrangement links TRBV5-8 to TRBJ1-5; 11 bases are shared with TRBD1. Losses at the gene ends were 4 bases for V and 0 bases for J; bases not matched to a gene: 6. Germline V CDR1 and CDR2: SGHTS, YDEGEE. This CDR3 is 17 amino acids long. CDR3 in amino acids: CASSRDRGSYSNQPQHF. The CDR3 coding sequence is TGTGCCAGCAGCCGGGACAGGGGGTCGTATAGCAATCAGCCCCAGCATTTT.

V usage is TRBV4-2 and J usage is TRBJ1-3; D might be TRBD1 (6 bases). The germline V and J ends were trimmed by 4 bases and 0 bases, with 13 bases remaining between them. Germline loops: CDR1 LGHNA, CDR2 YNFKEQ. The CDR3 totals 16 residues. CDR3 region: CASSPGAHFSGNTIYF. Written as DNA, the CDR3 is TGTGCCAGCAGCCCGGGGGCGCACTTCTCTGGAAACACCATATATTTT.

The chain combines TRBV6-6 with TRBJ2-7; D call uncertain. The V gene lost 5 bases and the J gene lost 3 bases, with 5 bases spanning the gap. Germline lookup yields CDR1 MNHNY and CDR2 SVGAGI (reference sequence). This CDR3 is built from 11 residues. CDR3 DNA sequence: TGTGCCAGCAGTACTTACTACGAGCAGTACTTC. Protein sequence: CASSTYYEQYF.

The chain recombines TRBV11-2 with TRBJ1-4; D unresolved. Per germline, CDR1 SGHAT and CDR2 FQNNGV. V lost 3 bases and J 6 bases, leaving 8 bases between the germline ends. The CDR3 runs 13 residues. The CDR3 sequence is CASSLATYEKLFF. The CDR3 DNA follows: TGTGCCAGCAGCTTGGCTACCTATGAAAAACTGTTTTTT.

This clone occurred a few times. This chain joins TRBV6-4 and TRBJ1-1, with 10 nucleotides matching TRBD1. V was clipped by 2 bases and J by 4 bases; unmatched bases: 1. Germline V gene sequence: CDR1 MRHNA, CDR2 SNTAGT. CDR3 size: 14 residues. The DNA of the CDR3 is TGTGCCAGCAGTGACGGACAGGGGGGCACTGAAGCTTTCTTT. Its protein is CASSDGQGGTEAFF.

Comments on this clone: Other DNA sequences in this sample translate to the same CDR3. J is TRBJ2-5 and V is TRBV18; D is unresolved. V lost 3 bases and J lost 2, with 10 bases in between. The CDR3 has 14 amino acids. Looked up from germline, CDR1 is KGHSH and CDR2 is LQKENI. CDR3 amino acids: CASSPPGSQETQYF. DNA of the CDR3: TGTGCCAGCTCACCTCCCGGGTCGCAAGAGACCCAGTACTTC.

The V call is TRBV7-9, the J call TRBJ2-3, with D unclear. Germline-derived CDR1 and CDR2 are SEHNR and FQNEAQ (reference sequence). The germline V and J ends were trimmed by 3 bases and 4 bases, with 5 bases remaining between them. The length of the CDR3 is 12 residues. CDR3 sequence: CASSFRADTQYF. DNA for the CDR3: TGTGCCAGCAGCTTCCGGGCAGATACGCAGTATTTT. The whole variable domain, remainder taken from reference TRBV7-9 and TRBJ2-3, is DTGVSQNPRHKITKRGQNVTFRCDPISEHNRLYWYRQTLGQGPEFLTYFQNEAQLEKSRLLSDRFSAERPKGSFSTLEIQRTEQGDSAMYLCASSFRADTQYFGPGTRLTVL.

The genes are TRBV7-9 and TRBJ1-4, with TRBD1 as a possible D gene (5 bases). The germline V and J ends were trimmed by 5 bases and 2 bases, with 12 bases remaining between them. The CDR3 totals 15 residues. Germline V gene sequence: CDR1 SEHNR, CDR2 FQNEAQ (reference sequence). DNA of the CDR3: TGTGCCAGCAGCCGAATGGGGCAGACTAATGAAAAACTGTTTTTT. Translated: CASSRMGQTNEKLFF.

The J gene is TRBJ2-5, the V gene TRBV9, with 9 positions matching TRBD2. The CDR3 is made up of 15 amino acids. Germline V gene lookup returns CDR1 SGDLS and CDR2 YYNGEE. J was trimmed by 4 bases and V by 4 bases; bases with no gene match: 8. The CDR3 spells CASSFKTSGRETQYF. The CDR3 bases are TGTGCCAGCAGCTTTAAAACTAGCGGGCGAGAGACCCAGTACTTC.

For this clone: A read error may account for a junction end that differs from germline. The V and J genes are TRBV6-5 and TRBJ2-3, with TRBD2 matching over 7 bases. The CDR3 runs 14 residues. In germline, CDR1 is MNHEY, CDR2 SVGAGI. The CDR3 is CASSHSGGRNTQYF. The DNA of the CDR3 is TGTGCCAGCAGTCACTCGGGGGGTCGGAATACGCAGTATTTT.

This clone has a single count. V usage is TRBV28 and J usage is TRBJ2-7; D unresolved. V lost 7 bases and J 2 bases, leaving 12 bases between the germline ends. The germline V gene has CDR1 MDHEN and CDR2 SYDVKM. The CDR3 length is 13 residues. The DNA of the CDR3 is TGTGCCAGCAAGCGACGGAGTCCCTACGAGCAGTACTTC. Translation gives CASKRRSPYEQYF.

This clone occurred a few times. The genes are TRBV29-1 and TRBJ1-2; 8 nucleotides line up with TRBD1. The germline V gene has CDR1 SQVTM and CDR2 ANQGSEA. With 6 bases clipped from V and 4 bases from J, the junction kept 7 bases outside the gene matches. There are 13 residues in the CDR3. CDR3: CSVVITGGYGYTF. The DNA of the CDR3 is TGCAGCGTCGTAATCACAGGGGGCTATGGCTACACCTTC.

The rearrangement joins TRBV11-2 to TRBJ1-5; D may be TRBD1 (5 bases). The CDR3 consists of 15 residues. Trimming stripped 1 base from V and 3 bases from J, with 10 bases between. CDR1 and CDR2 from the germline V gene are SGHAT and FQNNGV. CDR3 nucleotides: TGTGCCAGCAGCTTAGGGGGGTTAGACAATCAGCCCCAGCATTTT. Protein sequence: CASSLGGLDNQPQHF.

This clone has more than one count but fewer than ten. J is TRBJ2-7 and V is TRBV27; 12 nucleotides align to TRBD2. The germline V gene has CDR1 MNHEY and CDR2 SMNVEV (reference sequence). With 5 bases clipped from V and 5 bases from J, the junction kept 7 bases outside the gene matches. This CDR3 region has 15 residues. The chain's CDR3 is CASSPLAGGFDEQYF. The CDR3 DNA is TGTGCCAGCAGTCCTCTAGCGGGAGGGTTCGACGAGCAGTACTTC.

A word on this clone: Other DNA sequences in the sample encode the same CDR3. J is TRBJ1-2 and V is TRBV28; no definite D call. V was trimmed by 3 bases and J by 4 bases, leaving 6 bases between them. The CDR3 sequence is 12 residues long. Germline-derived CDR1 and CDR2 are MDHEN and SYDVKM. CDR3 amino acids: CASSLSGYGYTF. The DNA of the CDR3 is TGTGCCAGCAGTTTGTCGGGCTATGGCTACACCTTC.

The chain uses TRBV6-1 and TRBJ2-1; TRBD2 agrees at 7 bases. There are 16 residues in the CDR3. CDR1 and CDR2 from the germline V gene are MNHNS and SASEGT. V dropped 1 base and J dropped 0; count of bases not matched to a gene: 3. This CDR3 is CASSEGSGYSYNEQFF. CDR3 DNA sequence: TGTGCCAGCAGTGAAGGTAGCGGGTACTCCTACAATGAGCAGTTCTTC.

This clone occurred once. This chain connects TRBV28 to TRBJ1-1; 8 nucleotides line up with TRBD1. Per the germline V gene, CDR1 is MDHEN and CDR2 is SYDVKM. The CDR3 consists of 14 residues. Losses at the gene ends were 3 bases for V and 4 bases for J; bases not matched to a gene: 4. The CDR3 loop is CASSFQGARTEAFF. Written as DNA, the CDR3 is TGTGCCAGCAGTTTCCAGGGGGCGCGCACTGAAGCTTTCTTT.

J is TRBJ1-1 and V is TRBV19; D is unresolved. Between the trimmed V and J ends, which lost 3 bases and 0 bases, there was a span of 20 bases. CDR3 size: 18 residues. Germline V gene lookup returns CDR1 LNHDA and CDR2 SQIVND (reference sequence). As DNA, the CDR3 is TGTGCCAGTAGTATCTCGACACCCGTGAGGTCGGTGAACACTGAAGCTTTCTTT. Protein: CASSISTPVRSVNTEAFF.

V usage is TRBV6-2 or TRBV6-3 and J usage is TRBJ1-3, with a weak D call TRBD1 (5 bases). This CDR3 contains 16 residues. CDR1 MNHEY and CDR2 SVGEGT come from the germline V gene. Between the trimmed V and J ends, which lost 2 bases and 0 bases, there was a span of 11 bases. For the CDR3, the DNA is TGTGCCAGCAGTTACGGGGGAGGATCCTCTGGAAACACCATATATTTT. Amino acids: CASSYGGGSSGNTIYF.

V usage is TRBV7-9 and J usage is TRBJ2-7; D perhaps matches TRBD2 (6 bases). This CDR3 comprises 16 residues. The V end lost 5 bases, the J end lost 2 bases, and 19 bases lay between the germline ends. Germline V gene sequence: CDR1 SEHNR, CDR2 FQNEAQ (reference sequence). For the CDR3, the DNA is TGTGCCAGCAGCCCACGGGGACTGCGGACCCCCTACGAGCAGTACTTC. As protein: CASSPRGLRTPYEQYF. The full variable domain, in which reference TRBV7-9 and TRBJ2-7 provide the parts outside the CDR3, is DTGVSQNPRHKITKRGQNVTFRCDPISEHNRLYWYRQTLGQGPEFLTYFQNEAQLEKSRLLSDRFSAERPKGSFSTLEIQRTEQGDSAMYLCASSPRGLRTPYEQYFGPGTRLTVT.